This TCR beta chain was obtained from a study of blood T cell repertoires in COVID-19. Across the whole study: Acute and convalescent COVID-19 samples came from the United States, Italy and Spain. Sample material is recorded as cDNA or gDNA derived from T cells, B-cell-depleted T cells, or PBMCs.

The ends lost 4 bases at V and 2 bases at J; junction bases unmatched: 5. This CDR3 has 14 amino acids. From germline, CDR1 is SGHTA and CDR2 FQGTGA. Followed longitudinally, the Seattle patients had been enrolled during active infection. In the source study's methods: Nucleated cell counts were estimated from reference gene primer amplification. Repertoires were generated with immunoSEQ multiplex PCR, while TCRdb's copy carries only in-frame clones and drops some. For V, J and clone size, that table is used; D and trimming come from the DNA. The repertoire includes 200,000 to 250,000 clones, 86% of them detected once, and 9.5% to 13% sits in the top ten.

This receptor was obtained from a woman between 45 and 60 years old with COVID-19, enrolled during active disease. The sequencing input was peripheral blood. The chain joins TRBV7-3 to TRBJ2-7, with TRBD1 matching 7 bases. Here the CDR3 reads CASSSSGTAYEQYF. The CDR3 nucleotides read TGTGCCAGCAGCTCGTCCGGGACAGCCTACGAGCAGTACTTC.